This record concerns one TCR beta chain sequence. RNA transcripts yielded amplified TCR beta CDR3 regions. Researchers ran a first-round RT-PCR on the TCR CDR3 using the HTBI primer set. TCRdb re-called the multiplex PCR reads with MiXCR, one entry per CDR3 protein. Here the sample spans about 180,000 distinct CDR3 sequences, 15% to 20% being singletons. This specimen belongs to a study of T cells in Graves' hyperthyroidism and ophthalmopathy. The authors deemed Graves' hyperthyroidism stable absent ophthalmopathy progression within 18 months. Patients aged 18 to 65 had newly diagnosed hyperthyroidism that had lasted under 2 months. Thyroid ultrasound and orbital computed tomography, with clinical symptoms and serum thyroxine and TRAb, informed diagnoses. PBMCs came from about 10 ml fresh peripheral blood. CDR1 is MNHEY and CDR2 is SMNVEV in the germline V gene (reference sequence). V lost 1 base, J lost 2 bases, and 13 bases lay in between. The CDR3 covers 16 residues.

The clonotype was recovered from a woman between 50 and 59 years old with Graves' hyperthyroidism. Sequencing was carried out using blood. The chain employs TRBV27 and TRBJ2-3, with D possibly TRBD2 on 6 matching bases. CDR3 region: CASSLWDSFFTDTQYF. The CDR3 DNA reads TGTGCCAGCAGTTTATGGGACTCGTTCTTCACAGATACGCAGTATTTT.